This T cell receptor (beta chain) came from a study of shared clonotypes between healthy human individuals. About the research overall: The study drew on a couple of women and three men aged 18 to 49 as donors.

The table came from immunoSEQ multiplex PCR; TCRdb's copy has only in-frame clones and leaves some out. The table includes more than 2 million clones, about 94% detected once. Of note for this clone: Its antigen is not known.

Cells designated naive CD8 were CD45RO-negative and were positively selected for CCR7, with terminally differentiated effector memory CD45RA+ cells excluded. Study-wide results and limits: Sampling used blood alone; tissue repertoires probably differ. Naive subsets usually exceeded memory subsets in estimated richness.

The TCR originated in a man in his late teens or twenties in good health. Some clones in this sample may be carry-over from other donors' samples. Sample: naive CD8+ T cells from PBMCs.

CDR3 in DNA: TGTGCCAGCAGCTACCCAGGGGGCGCCCCCACAGAGCAGTACTTC. Its protein product is CASSYPGGAPTEQYF. This chain links TRBV5-6 with TRBJ2-7; TRBD1 matches 8 bases. Unmatched junction bases numbered 12, after V lost 3 bases and J lost 7 bases. CDR1 and CDR2 from the germline V gene are SGHDT and YYEEEE. The CDR3 is 15 amino acids.